The 29 T cell receptor beta chains below come from one sample, sequenced in a study of cytomegalovirus exposure and HLA in healthy donors. PCR primers comprised 60 Vbeta and 13 Jbeta primers. The method was immunoSEQ multiplex PCR; TCRdb's version includes in-frame clones alone and lacks a portion of them. The sample holds fewer than 250,000 clones, 87% seen once. Source material: PBMCs. The source of these receptors is a boy younger than 10 in good health and CMV-seronegative.

The chain recombines TRBV7-9 with TRBJ2-1, with 10 bases identical to TRBD2. Looked up from germline, CDR1 is SEHNR and CDR2 is FQNEAQ (reference sequence). This CDR3 spans 15 amino acids. Germline trimming cut 3 bases from V and 9 bases from J; bases unmatched to any gene: 8. CDR3 nucleotides: TGTGCCAGCAGCTTTAGAGCGGGAGGGCCTGGTGAGCAGTTCTTC. This codes for CASSFRAGGPGEQFF.

The genes are TRBV19 and TRBJ2-7; the match to TRBD1 covers 8 bases. The germline CDR1 and CDR2 sequences are LNHDA and SQIVND (reference sequence). V lost 4 bases to trimming and J lost 3 bases; unmatched junction nucleotides: 5. The CDR3 runs 14 residues. The CDR3 loop reads CASSTRTGSYEQYF. The DNA for the CDR3 is TGTGCCAGTAGTACGCGGACAGGGAGCTACGAGCAGTACTTC. Full variable domain (missing parts from reference TRBV19 and TRBJ2-7): DGGITQSPKYLFRKEGQNVTLSCEQNLNHDAMYWYRQDPGQGLRLIYYSQIVNDFQKGDIAEGYSVSREKKESFPLTVTSAQKNPTAFYLCASSTRTGSYEQYFGPGTRLTVT.

This clone was seen once. V is TRBV6-5 and J is TRBJ2-5; D unclear. The J call may be wrong; the DNA end is better matched by TRBJ2-7. This CDR3 has 14 amino acids. The germline CDR1 and CDR2 sequences are MNHEY and SVGAGI. The CDR3: CASSPIWASDEQYF. The CDR3, as DNA: TGTGCCAGCAGCCCCATCTGGGCGTCTGACGAGCAGTACTTC.

The chain has TRBV19 and TRBJ2-3, with D maybe TRBD2 (5 bases). The germline CDR1 and CDR2 sequences are LNHDA and SQIVND (reference sequence). The CDR3 is 17 residues long. V gave up 6 bases and J gave up 0 bases, with 19 bases separating them. Here the CDR3 reads CASSTLGRTGSTDTQYF. CDR3 coding DNA: TGTGCCAGTAGCACGCTCGGCAGGACGGGAAGCACAGATACGCAGTATTTT.

V is TRBV4-1 and J is TRBJ1-1, with no clear D. The CDR3 totals 14 residues. V shed 1 base and J shed 3 bases, with 9 bases lying between them. Germline CDR1 MGHRA, CDR2 YSYEKL. In DNA, the CDR3 is TGCGCCAGCAGCCAAGGCATACCGGACACTGAAGCTTTCTTT. Residues: CASSQGIPDTEAFF.

The DNA for the CDR3 is TGTGCCAGCAGCTTAGGAGGGGGCGCCGGCACTGAAGCTTTCTTT. Encoded protein: CASSLGGGAGTEAFF. This chain joins TRBV11-2 and TRBJ1-1; 7 nucleotides line up with TRBD1. Germline CDR1 SGHAT, CDR2 FQNNGV. V was pared by 1 base and J by 4 bases, with 6 bases of the junction left unmatched. The CDR3 is 15 amino acids.

This clone has a handful of counts. The rearrangement uses TRBV30 and TRBJ1-1, with D unclear. Trimming removed 3 bases at V and 8 bases at J, with 10 bases between. Germline V gene lookup returns CDR1 GTSNPN and CDR2 SVGIG (reference sequence). The CDR3 runs to 11 residues. The CDR3 DNA follows: TGTGCCTGGAGCCTCCTCAGAGAAGCTTTCTTT. This encodes CAWSLLREAFF.

This chain connects TRBV7-2 to TRBJ2-5; D is possibly TRBD2 (7 bases). The CDR3 length is 15 residues. Trimming left V 8 bases short and J 11 bases short, with 27 bases between. The germline CDR1 and CDR2 sequences are SGHTA and FQGNSA. CDR3 region: CASSVVGGRAEEQYF. CDR3 DNA: TGTGCCAGCTCTGTCGTAGGGGGGAGGGCGGAAGAGCAGTACTTC.

The chain couples TRBV9 to TRBJ1-4; 9 bases map to TRBD1. V lost 4 bases to trimming and J lost 7 bases; unmatched junction nucleotides: 5. The length of the CDR3 is 14 residues. Germline values: CDR1 SGDLS, CDR2 YYNGEE. The CDR3 DNA is TGTGCCAGCAGCTACACAGGGGGCAGTGAAAAACTGTTTTTT. Amino acids: CASSYTGGSEKLFF.

This rearrangement joins TRBV7-3 to TRBJ2-3, with 11 bases identical to TRBD2. V was pared by 7 bases and J by 3 bases, with 6 bases of the junction left unmatched. CDR3 size: 15 residues. The germline CDR1 and CDR2 sequences are SGHTA and FQGTGA. CDR3 amino acids: CASTIAGGPTDTQYF. In nucleotides, the CDR3 is TGTGCCAGCACTATAGCGGGGGGGCCTACAGATACGCAGTATTTT. Filled out from reference TRBV7-3 and TRBJ2-3, the complete variable domain reads GAGVSQTPSNKVTEKGKYVELRCDPISGHTALYWYRQSLGQGPEFLIYFQGTGAADDSGLPNDRFFAVRPEGSVSTLKIQRTERGDSAVYLCASTIAGGPTDTQYFGPGTRLTVL.

This clone was seen once. This rearrangement joins TRBV6-1 to TRBJ1-2, with 7 bases matching TRBD1. CDR1 is MNHNS, CDR2 SASEGT, per germline. The length of the CDR3 is 14 residues. V shed 6 bases and J 1 base; nucleotides not matched to a gene: 5. CDR3 nucleotides: TGTGCCAGCAGGGGACAGAGCTATAACTATGGCTACACCTTC. Its translation: CASRGQSYNYGYTF.

V and J are TRBV7-2 and TRBJ2-3; 7 nucleotides align to TRBD2. Germline V gene sequence: CDR1 SGHTA, CDR2 FQGNSA. The CDR3 is 17 residues long. The trim removed 5 bases at V and 3 bases at J, leaving 14 bases unmatched. CDR3: CASSTRAGSGATDTQYF. For the CDR3, the DNA is TGTGCCAGCAGCACCCGGGCCGGCAGCGGGGCAACAGATACGCAGTATTTT.

The V call is TRBV9, the J call TRBJ2-7; 8 bases map to TRBD1. The ends lost 0 bases at V and 4 bases at J; junction bases unmatched: 6. Germline CDR1 and CDR2: SGDLS and YYNGEE. The CDR3 is 15 residues long. Here the CDR3 DNA reads TGTGCCAGCAGCGTAGCAGGGGGCTCCTATTACGAGCAGTACTTC. It codes for CASSVAGGSYYEQYF.

V usage is TRBV7-9 and J usage is TRBJ1-5, with 10 bases matching TRBD1. Per the germline V gene, CDR1 is SEHNR and CDR2 is FQNEAQ (reference sequence). The junction had 3 bases not matched to a gene; V was cut back by 5 bases and J by 5 bases. The CDR3 length is 14 residues. CDR3 sequence reads: CASSPGTGDQPQHF. CDR3 bases: TGTGCCAGCAGCCCCGGGACAGGGGATCAGCCCCAGCATTTT.

The V gene is TRBV6-5, the J gene TRBJ2-4, with TRBD2 as a possible D gene (6 bases). Germline V lookup: CDR1 MNHEY, CDR2 SVGAGI. Trimming took 7 bases from V and 6 from J, leaving 7 bases between them. CDR3 size: 11 residues. The CDR3 DNA reads TGTGCCAGCAACGGGGGAAACATTCAGTACTTC. The encoded protein is CASNGGNIQYF.

The CDR3 loop reads CASSPTGETQYF. The CDR3 DNA is TGTGCCAGCAGCCCCACCGGAGAGACCCAGTACTTC. J is TRBJ2-5 and V is TRBV9; no definite D call. V was cut by 4 bases and J by 4 bases, with 8 bases left in between. In germline, CDR1 is SGDLS, CDR2 YYNGEE. The CDR3 runs 12 residues.

CDR3 in amino acids: CSVGQALSYEQYF. The CDR3 nucleotides are TGCAGCGTTGGACAGGCTTTATCCTACGAGCAGTACTTC. The chain couples TRBV29-1 to TRBJ2-5; D might be TRBD1 (6 bases). The DNA end favors TRBJ2-7, so the J call may be wrong. This CDR3 has 13 residues. CDR1 is SQVTM and CDR2 is ANQGSEA in the germline V gene.

The gene calls are TRBV9 and TRBJ1-2; TRBD1 might be the D (5 bases). Germline values: CDR1 SGDLS, CDR2 YYNGEE. V lost 3 bases and J lost 4, with 10 bases in between. This CDR3 contains 13 residues. CDR3 DNA: TGTGCCAGCAGCGCTGACAGCCCCTATGGCTACACCTTC. Its translation is CASSADSPYGYTF.

This chain connects TRBV28 to TRBJ1-6; D remains ambiguous. Germline loops: CDR1 MDHEN, CDR2 SYDVKM. CDR3 length equals 12 residues. Trimming cost V 4 bases and J 7 bases, with 5 bases left between them. CDR3 nucleotide sequence: TGTGCCAGCAGTTCCGGGAATTCACCCCTCCACTTT. Translating it yields CASSSGNSPLHF.

The V call is TRBV4-1, the J call TRBJ2-7; a weak D match, TRBD1 (7 bases). V lost 1 base and J 2 bases, leaving 15 bases between the germline ends. The V gene's germline CDR1 is MGHRA and CDR2 YSYEKL. There are 16 residues in the CDR3. The CDR3 protein is CASSQGVRGVTYEQYF. In nucleotides, the CDR3 is TGCGCCAGCAGCCAAGGGGTCAGGGGGGTGACCTACGAGCAGTACTTC.

V usage is TRBV2 and J usage is TRBJ2-7, with TRBD2 matching 14 bases. The CDR3 extends over 16 amino acids. V shed 6 bases and J 3 bases; nucleotides not matched to a gene: 7. CDR1 and CDR2 from the germline V gene are SNHLY and FYNNEI. The DNA for the CDR3 is TGTGCCAGCAGGGGGACTAGCGGGGGTTCTGTCTACGAGCAGTACTTC. Encoded protein: CASRGTSGGSVYEQYF.

V gene TRBV28 combines with J gene TRBJ2-4, with D tentatively TRBD2 (5 bases). Germline CDR1 and CDR2: MDHEN and SYDVKM. This CDR3 region has 14 residues. The V end was cut by 2 bases, the J end by 1 base, with 6 bases between. The CDR3 coding sequence is TGTGCCAGCAGTTTAGGCGGGGCCAAAAACATTCAGTACTTC. Its protein product is CASSLGGAKNIQYF.

This rearrangement joins TRBV28 to TRBJ1-1; possible D gene TRBD1, 6 bases. CDR1 MDHEN and CDR2 SYDVKM come from the germline V gene. CDR3 length equals 13 residues. V shed 2 bases and J shed 5 bases, with 9 bases lying between them. The CDR3 bases are TGTGCCAGCAGTTTAAGGGGGGGAACTGAAGCTTTCTTT. Its translation is CASSLRGGTEAFF.

This clone came up once. The J gene is TRBJ2-3, the V gene TRBV25-1; D remains unclear. There are 11 residues in the CDR3. Trimming cost V 4 bases and J 7 bases, with 6 bases left between them. Germline CDR1 MGHDK, CDR2 SYGVNS. The CDR3 bases are TGTGCCAGCAGTGTGGAGAATACGCAGTATTTT. Protein sequence: CASSVENTQYF. The whole variable domain, filled in from reference TRBV25-1 and TRBJ2-3, reads EADIYQTPRYLVIGTGKKITLECSQTMGHDKMYWYQQDPGMELHLIHYSYGVNSTEKGDLSSESTVSRIRTEHFPLTLESARPSHTSQYLCASSVENTQYFGPGTRLTVL.

This clone was seen more than once but under ten times. The chain uses TRBV25-1 and TRBJ1-1, with D unclear. Germline CDR1 reads MGHDK; CDR2 reads SYGVNS. Deletions cut 5 bases from V and 7 bases from J, with 8 bases between. This CDR3 is built from 11 residues. In DNA, the CDR3 is TGTGCCAGCAGTTCACAGTTTGAAGCTTTCTTT. It encodes CASSSQFEAFF.

The chain is built from TRBV28 and TRBJ1-5, with 7 bases fitting TRBD1. V lost 4 bases and J lost 4; bases outside the gene matches: 10. The germline CDR1 and CDR2 sequences are MDHEN and SYDVKM. The CDR3 length is 16 residues. Here the CDR3 reads CASSSPQGIGNQPQHF. The CDR3 nucleotides are TGTGCCAGCAGTTCCCCACAGGGGATCGGAAATCAGCCCCAGCATTTT.

This clone was picked up one time. The V call is TRBV19, the J call TRBJ2-1; D gene ambiguous. Germline CDR1 LNHDA, CDR2 SQIVND (reference sequence). V gave up 2 bases and J gave up 3 bases, with 8 bases separating them. The CDR3 is 14 amino acids. DNA for the CDR3: TGTGCCAGTAGTATAATTGCCAGCTACAATGAGCAGTTCTTC. Its translation is CASSIIASYNEQFF.

A few counts support this clone. J is TRBJ2-3 and V is TRBV27, with 15 bases matching TRBD2. The CDR3 length is 19 residues. J was trimmed by 2 bases and V by 6 bases; bases with no gene match: 12. Germline V gene data show CDR1 as MNHEY and CDR2 as SMNVEV (reference sequence). CDR3 nucleotide sequence: TGTGCCAGCAGGCCAGGGACTAGCGGGAGGAGAGGACCCACAGATACGCAGTATTTT. Encoded protein: CASRPGTSGRRGPTDTQYF.

V gene TRBV19 combines with J gene TRBJ2-1; the match to TRBD1 covers 7 bases. The germline gives CDR1 LNHDA, CDR2 SQIVND (reference sequence). The CDR3 contains 15 residues. V gave up 0 bases and J gave up 7 bases; unmatched junction bases: 6. The CDR3 loop reads CASSIEQAGGNEQFF. CDR3 DNA sequence: TGTGCCAGTAGTATAGAACAGGCAGGGGGAAATGAGCAGTTCTTC. Drawing the rest from reference TRBV19 and TRBJ2-1, the complete variable domain is DGGITQSPKYLFRKEGQNVTLSCEQNLNHDAMYWYRQDPGQGLRLIYYSQIVNDFQKGDIAEGYSVSREKKESFPLTVTSAQKNPTAFYLCASSIEQAGGNEQFFGPGTRLTVL.